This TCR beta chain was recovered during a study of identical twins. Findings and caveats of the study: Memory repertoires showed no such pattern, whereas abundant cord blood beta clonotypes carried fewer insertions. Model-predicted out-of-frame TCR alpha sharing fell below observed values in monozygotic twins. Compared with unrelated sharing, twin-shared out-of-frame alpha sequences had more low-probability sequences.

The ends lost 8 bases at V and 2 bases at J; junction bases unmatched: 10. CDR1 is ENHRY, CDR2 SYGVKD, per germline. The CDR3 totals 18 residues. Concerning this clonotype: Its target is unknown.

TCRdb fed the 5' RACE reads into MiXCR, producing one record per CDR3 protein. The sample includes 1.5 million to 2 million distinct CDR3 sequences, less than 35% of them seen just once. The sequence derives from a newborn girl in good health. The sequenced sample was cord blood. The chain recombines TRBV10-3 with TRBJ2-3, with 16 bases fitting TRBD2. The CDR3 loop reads CAIWTGTSGGAYTDTQYF. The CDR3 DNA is TGTGCCATCTGGACCGGGACTAGCGGGGGGGCTTACACAGATACGCAGTATTTT.